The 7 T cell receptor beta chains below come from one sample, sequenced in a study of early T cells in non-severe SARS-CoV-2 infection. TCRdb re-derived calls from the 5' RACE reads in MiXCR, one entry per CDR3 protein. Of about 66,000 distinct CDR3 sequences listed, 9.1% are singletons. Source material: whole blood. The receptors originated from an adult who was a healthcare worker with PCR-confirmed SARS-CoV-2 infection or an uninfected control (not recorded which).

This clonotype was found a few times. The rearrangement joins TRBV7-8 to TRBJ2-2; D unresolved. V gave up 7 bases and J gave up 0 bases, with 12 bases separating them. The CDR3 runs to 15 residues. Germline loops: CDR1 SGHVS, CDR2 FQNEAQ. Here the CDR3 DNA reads TGTGCCAGCACCGAAAGAAGGGCGAACACCGGGGAGCTGTTTTTT. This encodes CASTERRANTGELFF.

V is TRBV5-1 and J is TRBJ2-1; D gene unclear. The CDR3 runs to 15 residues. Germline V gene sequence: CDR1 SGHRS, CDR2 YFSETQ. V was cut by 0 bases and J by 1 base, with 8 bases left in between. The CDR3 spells CASSLATGSYNEQFF. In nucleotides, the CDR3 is TGCGCCAGCAGCTTGGCCACGGGTTCCTACAATGAGCAGTTCTTC.

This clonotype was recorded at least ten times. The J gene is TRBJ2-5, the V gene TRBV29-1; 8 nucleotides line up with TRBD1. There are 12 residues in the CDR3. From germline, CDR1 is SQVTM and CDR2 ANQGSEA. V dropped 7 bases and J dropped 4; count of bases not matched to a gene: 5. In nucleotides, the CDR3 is TGCAGCGCCATTGACAGGGGAGAGACCCAGTACTTC. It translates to CSAIDRGETQYF.

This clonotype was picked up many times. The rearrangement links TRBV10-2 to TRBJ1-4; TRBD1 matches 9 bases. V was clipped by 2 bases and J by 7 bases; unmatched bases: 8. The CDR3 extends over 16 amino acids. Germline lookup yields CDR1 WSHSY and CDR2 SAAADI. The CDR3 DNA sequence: TGCGCCAGCAGTGAGAGGCGAGGACAGGGGTTTGAAAAACTGTTTTTT. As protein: CASSERRGQGFEKLFF.

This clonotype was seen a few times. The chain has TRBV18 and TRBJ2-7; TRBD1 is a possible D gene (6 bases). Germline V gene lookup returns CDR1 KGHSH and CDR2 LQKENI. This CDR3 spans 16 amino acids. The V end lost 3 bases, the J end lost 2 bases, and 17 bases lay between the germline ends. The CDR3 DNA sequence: TGTGCCAGCTCACCTACTTGGGGGCAGCAAACCTACGAGCAGTACTTC. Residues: CASSPTWGQQTYEQYF.

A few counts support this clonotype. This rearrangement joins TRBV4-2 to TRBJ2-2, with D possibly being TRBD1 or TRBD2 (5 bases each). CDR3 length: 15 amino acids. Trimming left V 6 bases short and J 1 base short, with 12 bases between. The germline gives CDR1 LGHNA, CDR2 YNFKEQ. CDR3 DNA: TGTGCCAGCAGGAGAGGGCAGGGGAACACCGGGGAGCTGTTTTTT. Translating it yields CASRRGQGNTGELFF.

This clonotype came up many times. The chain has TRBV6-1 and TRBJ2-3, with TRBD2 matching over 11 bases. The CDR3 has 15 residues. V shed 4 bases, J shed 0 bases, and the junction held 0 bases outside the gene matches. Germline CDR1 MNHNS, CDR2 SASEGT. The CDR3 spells CASSGLAGSTDTQYF. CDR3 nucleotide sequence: TGTGCCAGCAGTGGACTAGCGGGAAGCACAGATACGCAGTATTTT.